The 9 T cell receptor beta chains below all came from one sample that was sequenced in a study of neurological immune-mediated disorders. MiXCR, applied by TCRdb to the 5' RACE reads, yields one record per CDR3 protein. The data hold roughly 25,000 distinct CDR3 sequences, with over 6.5% observed a single time. The material sequenced was PBMCs. The source of these receptors is a woman between 40 and 50 years old in good health.

In its sample, this clonotype was seen many times. The rearrangement uses TRBV7-2 and TRBJ2-3; possible D gene TRBD2, 6 bases. V was pared by 2 bases and J by 2 bases, with 14 bases between. The germline V gene has CDR1 SGHTA and CDR2 FQGNSA. The CDR3 runs 16 residues. The CDR3 loop reads CASSLWVTGATDTQYF. The CDR3 DNA follows: TGTGCCAGCAGCTTATGGGTCACGGGAGCCACAGATACGCAGTATTTT.

The chain uses TRBV28 and TRBJ2-3; D possibly uses TRBD1 or TRBD2 (5 bases each). The ends were cut back, 5 bases at V and 1 base at J, with 13 bases in the middle. The CDR3 has 15 residues. The germline V gene encodes CDR1 MDHEN and CDR2 SYDVKM. This CDR3 is CASSGSGGGTDTQYF. For the CDR3, the DNA is TGTGCCAGCAGTGGGTCTGGGGGAGGCACAGATACGCAGTATTTT. Filled out from reference TRBV28 and TRBJ2-3, the complete variable domain reads DVKVTQSSRYLVKRTGEKVFLECVQDMDHENMFWYRQDPGLGLRLIYFSYDVKMKEKGDIPEGYSVSREKKERFSLILESASTNQTSMYLCASSGSGGGTDTQYFGPGTRLTVL.

There are many counts of this clonotype. The rearrangement joins TRBV5-1 to TRBJ1-1, with D tentatively TRBD1 (5 bases). Germline V gene sequence: CDR1 SGHRS, CDR2 YFSETQ. With 0 bases removed from V and 0 bases from J, the gap between germline ends came to 12 bases. CDR3 size: 16 residues. For the CDR3, the DNA is TGCGCCAGCAGCTTGGAGGCAGGGCCTATGAACACTGAAGCTTTCTTT. Its translation: CASSLEAGPMNTEAFF. Together with reference TRBV5-1 and TRBJ1-1, the CDR3 gives the full variable domain: KAGVTQTPRYLIKTRGQQVTLSCSPISGHRSVSWYQQTPGQGLQFLFEYFSETQRNKGNFPGRFSGRQFSNSRSEMNVSTLELGDSALYLCASSLEAGPMNTEAFFGQGTRLTVV.

This clonotype was recorded many times. The rearrangement links TRBV7-8 to TRBJ2-1, with D possibly matching TRBD2 (5 bases). This CDR3 is 16 amino acids long. Germline assignment: CDR1 SGHVS and CDR2 FQNEAQ. V dropped 2 bases and J dropped 5 bases, with 16 bases sitting between them. CDR3 bases: TGTGCCAGCAGCTTACGGGTCCCGTCGGGGAACAATGAGCAGTTCTTC. As protein: CASSLRVPSGNNEQFF.

This clonotype has at least ten counts. The V and J genes are TRBV5-1 and TRBJ2-3; TRBD2 aligns across 9 bases. The V segment lost 4 bases and the J segment 5 bases; nucleotides outside the gene matches: 14. CDR1 SGHRS and CDR2 YFSETQ come from the germline V gene. This CDR3 is built from 17 residues. Here the CDR3 reads CASSTTGAGGPGDTQYF. In nucleotides, the CDR3 is TGCGCCAGCAGCACCACGGGCGCGGGAGGGCCCGGAGATACGCAGTATTTT.

This clonotype has ten or more counts. One junction end disagrees with the germline gene, perhaps due to a read error. The rearrangement joins TRBV7-9 to TRBJ2-7; D is unresolved. The V gene's germline CDR1 is SEHNR and CDR2 FQNEAQ (reference sequence). The CDR3 has 11 residues. Written as DNA, the CDR3 is TGTGCCAGCAGCTCCGGTGGTACAGCCGGCTTC. Amino acid sequence: CASSSGGTAGF.

Of note for this clonotype: Relative to the germline gene, one junction end is altered; a read error may explain this. The chain couples TRBV2 to TRBJ2-2; D is possibly TRBD1 (6 bases). The CDR3 loop spans 13 amino acids. CDR1 SNHLY and CDR2 FYNNEI come from the germline V gene. CDR3 sequence reads: CANRADSSGELFF. The CDR3 coding sequence is TGTGCCAACAGGGCCGACAGTTCCGGGGAGCTATTTTTT.

This clonotype was seen ten or more times. This chain connects TRBV7-9 to TRBJ2-3; D is undetermined. Germline loops: CDR1 SEHNR, CDR2 FQNEAQ (reference sequence). Trimming removed 2 bases at V and 4 bases at J, with 7 bases between. The CDR3 runs to 13 residues. CDR3 in amino acids: CASSLISADTQYF. In DNA, the CDR3 is TGTGCCAGCAGCTTAATCAGCGCAGATACGCAGTATTTT.

This clonotype was seen ten or more times. This rearrangement joins TRBV20-1 to TRBJ1-2; D is possibly TRBD1 (5 bases). V was pared by 1 base and J by 3 bases, with 12 bases between. The CDR3 consists of 14 residues. Germline V gene data show CDR1 as DFQATT and CDR2 as SNEGSKA (reference sequence). As DNA, the CDR3 is TGCAGTGCTAGAGCTACAGGCCCGGACTATGGCTACACCTTC. Amino acid sequence: CSARATGPDYGYTF.